The 7 T cell receptor beta chains reported below all come from one sample, sequenced in a study of CD8 T cells in ankylosing spondylitis (dated by TCRdb to about 2017). The library was obtained by 5' RACE. Instrument used: Illumina HiSeq 2500. TCRdb cleaned the public reads at Q25 with fastp, built clones with MiXCR and kept in-frame beta chains. Rows with one shared CDR3 protein collapse into an entry with the most common genes and DNA. This sample is represented by 340,000 or so distinct CDR3 sequences; roughly 15% of them were singletons. 1.1% of the sample is taken by the ten largest. Sample: blood, either unsorted or a sorted T cell fraction (not recorded which). The source of these receptors is a male donor with ankylosing spondylitis or in good health (not recorded which).

The rearrangement joins TRBV11-3 to TRBJ2-5; D unresolved. The CDR3 runs 14 residues. The germline gives CDR1 SGHNT, CDR2 YENEEA. V was trimmed by 3 bases and J by 2 bases, leaving 10 bases between them. The CDR3 nucleotides are TGTGCCAGCAGCTTCATGGGTTCGCAAGAGACCCAGTACTTC. Its translation: CASSFMGSQETQYF.

This clonotype turned up a few times. The chain recombines TRBV11-2 with TRBJ2-1, with 9 bases that match TRBD1. The V and J ends lost 1 base and 9 bases, in that order; junction bases with no gene match: 7. This CDR3 is 15 amino acids long. Germline CDR1 SGHAT, CDR2 FQNNGV. The CDR3 region has the DNA TGTGCCAGCAGCTTAGGTGTGACAGGGGGAGCTGAGCAGTTCTTC. Translation gives CASSLGVTGGAEQFF.

V is TRBV12-3 or TRBV12-4 and J is TRBJ1-2; D is unresolved. The CDR3 runs 12 residues. Trimming removed 2 bases from V and 4 bases from J, with 5 bases in between. The CDR3 reads CASSLTPYGYTF. The DNA for the CDR3 is TGTGCCAGCAGTTTAACCCCCTATGGCTACACCTTC.

V usage is TRBV12-3 or TRBV12-4 and J usage is TRBJ2-1; no clear D gene. The V gene lost 4 bases and the J gene lost 0 bases, with 10 bases spanning the gap. CDR3 length: 15 amino acids. For the CDR3, the DNA is TGTGCCAGCAGTTCGGGCCCGATCTCCTACAATGAGCAGTTCTTC. This translates into CASSSGPISYNEQFF.

In its sample, this clonotype was seen a few times. This chain uses TRBV9 with TRBJ2-7; D uncertain. The germline V and J ends were trimmed by 0 bases and 3 bases, with 13 bases remaining between them. Germline assignment: CDR1 SGDLS and CDR2 YYNGEE. This CDR3 comprises 15 residues. The CDR3 DNA follows: TGTGCCAGCAGCGTAGGTGGGCAGCCCCGCTACGAGCAGTACTTC. Residues: CASSVGGQPRYEQYF.

The gene calls are TRBV28 and TRBJ2-1; a possible D gene is TRBD2 (7 bases). V was clipped by 6 bases and J by 3 bases, with 15 bases between them. The CDR3 contains 15 residues. Germline V CDR1 and CDR2: MDHEN, SYDVKM. As DNA, the CDR3 is TGTGCCAGCAGGGGAGGGGGACTCTTCTACAATGAGCAGTTCTTC. It encodes CASRGGGLFYNEQFF. The whole variable domain, filled in from reference TRBV28 and TRBJ2-1, reads DVKVTQSSRYLVKRTGEKVFLECVQDMDHENMFWYRQDPGLGLRLIYFSYDVKMKEKGDIPEGYSVSREKKERFSLILESASTNQTSMYLCASRGGGLFYNEQFFGPGTRLTVL.

This chain uses TRBV20-1 with TRBJ2-7; no clear D. From germline, CDR1 is DFQATT and CDR2 SNEGSKA (reference sequence). The germline V and J ends were trimmed by 8 bases and 4 bases, with 12 bases remaining between them. The CDR3 has 11 residues. The CDR3 spells CSCSTKYEQYF. As DNA, the CDR3 is TGCAGTTGCTCAACTAAGTACGAGCAGTACTTC.